This T cell receptor (beta chain) was retrieved from a study of CD8 T cells in Susac syndrome. Between the trimmed V and J ends, which lost 0 bases and 2 bases, there was a span of 11 bases. The CDR3 is 16 residues long. Germline lookup yields CDR1 PRHDT and CDR2 FYEKMQ (reference sequence). Isolation of CD8+ and CD4+ T cells was performed negatively, whereas enrichment of TEMRA cells was done by FACS. Random hexamers served to reverse transcribe roughly 0.5 to 1 ug RNA. The method of amplification for TCR beta CDR3 was immunoSEQ multiplex PCR, covering 54 Vbeta and 13 Jbeta. One entry per CDR3 protein, called by TCRdb with MiXCR from the immunoSEQ multiplex PCR reads. The table has 65,000 to 95,000 distinct CDR3 sequences, approximately 95% seen once.

The TCR sequence derives from a human donor with Susac syndrome. The sequencing input was CD8+ T cells from PBMCs. The chain uses TRBV13 and TRBJ2-1; the D is unclear. The CDR3 sequence: CASSLGQNAPYNEQFF. The CDR3 DNA reads TGTGCCAGCAGCTTAGGGCAGAACGCCCCCTACAATGAGCAGTTCTTC. The whole variable domain, filled in from reference TRBV13 and TRBJ2-1, reads AAGVIQSPRHLIKEKRETATLKCYPIPRHDTVYWYQQGPGQDPQFLISFYEKMQSDKGSIPDRFSAQQFSDYHSELNMSSLELGDSALYFCASSLGQNAPYNEQFFGPGTRLTVL.